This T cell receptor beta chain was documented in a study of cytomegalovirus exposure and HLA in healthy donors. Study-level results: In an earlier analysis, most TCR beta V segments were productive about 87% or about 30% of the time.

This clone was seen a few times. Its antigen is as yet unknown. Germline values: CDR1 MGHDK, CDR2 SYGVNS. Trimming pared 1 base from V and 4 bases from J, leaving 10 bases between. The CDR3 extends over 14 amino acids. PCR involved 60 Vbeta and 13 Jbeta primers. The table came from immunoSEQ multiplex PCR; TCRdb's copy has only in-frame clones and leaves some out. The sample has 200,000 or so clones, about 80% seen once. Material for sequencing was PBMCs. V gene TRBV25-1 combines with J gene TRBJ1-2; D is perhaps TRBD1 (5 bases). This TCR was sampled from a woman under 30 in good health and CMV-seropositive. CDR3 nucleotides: TGTGCCAGCAGTGAATCACCGGGGGTCTATGGCTACACCTTC. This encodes CASSESPGVYGYTF.